The source of this T cell receptor beta chain is a study of siplizumab effects on memory and regulatory T cells. Per sample, 90,000 to 100,000 TCR templates were assayed. The method was immunoSEQ multiplex PCR; TCRdb's version includes in-frame clones alone and lacks a portion of them. The sample lists 87,000 or so clones, around 94% seen once, with less than 0.4% in the top ten. Overall study results and limits: Proliferating siplizumab-cultured Tregs lacked confirmed suppressive function. No naive or memory phenotype could be assigned to roughly 75-97% of proliferating clones.

A word on this clone: Its antigen is as yet unknown.

The TCR originated in a human donor in good health. What was sequenced was non-Treg CD4+ T cells sorted from blood.

The CDR3 sequence: CASSPLPAGGETQYF. CDR3 DNA: TGTGCCAGCTCACCATTACCAGCGGGGGGGGAGACCCAGTACTTC. The rearrangement joins TRBV18 to TRBJ2-5; 10 nucleotides agree with TRBD2. With 2 bases clipped from V and 5 bases from J, the junction kept 5 bases outside the gene matches. The V gene's germline CDR1 is KGHSH and CDR2 LQKENI. CDR3 length equals 15 residues.